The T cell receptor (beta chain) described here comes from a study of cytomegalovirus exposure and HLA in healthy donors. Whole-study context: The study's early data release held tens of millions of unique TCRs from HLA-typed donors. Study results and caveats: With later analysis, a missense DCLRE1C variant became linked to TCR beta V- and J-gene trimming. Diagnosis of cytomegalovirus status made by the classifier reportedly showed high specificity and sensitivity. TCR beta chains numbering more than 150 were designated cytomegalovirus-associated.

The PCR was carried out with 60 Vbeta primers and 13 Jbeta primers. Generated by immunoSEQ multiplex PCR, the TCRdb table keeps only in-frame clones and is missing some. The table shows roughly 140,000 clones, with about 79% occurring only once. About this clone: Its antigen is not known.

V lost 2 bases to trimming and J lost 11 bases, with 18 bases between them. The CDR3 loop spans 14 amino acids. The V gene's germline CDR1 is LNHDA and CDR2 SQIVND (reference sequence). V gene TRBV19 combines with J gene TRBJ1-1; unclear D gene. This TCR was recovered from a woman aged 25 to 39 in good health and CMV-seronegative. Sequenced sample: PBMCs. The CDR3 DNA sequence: TGTGCCAGTAGTATAAGTGAGGAGGGTTCGGGGGCTTTCTTT. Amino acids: CASSISEEGSGAFF.